The 24 T cell receptor beta chains below come from one sample, sequenced in a study of blood T cell repertoires in COVID-19. Assay: immunoSEQ multiplex PCR; the TCRdb copy retains only in-frame clones and omits some. Of fewer than 350,000 clones listed, 85% were seen once; the top ten hold 1.9%. Material for sequencing was PBMCs or T cells enriched from blood (not recorded which). The receptor source for this set is a woman in her twenties or thirties who had been exposed to COVID-19.

This chain connects TRBV6-5 to TRBJ2-7; 9 positions agree with TRBD1. CDR1 is MNHEY and CDR2 is SVGAGI in the germline V gene. This CDR3 has 13 amino acids. V lost 4 bases and J lost 6; bases outside the gene matches: 4. CDR3 DNA sequence: TGTGCCAGCAGTTTAAACAGGGGGCCCGAGCAGTACTTC. The encoded protein is CASSLNRGPEQYF.

The V gene is TRBV29-1, the J gene TRBJ2-5, with TRBD2 matching over 15 bases. The CDR3 spans 19 residues. Germline V gives CDR1 SQVTM, CDR2 ANQGSEA. Trimming at V came to 3 bases and at J to 5 bases, leaving 16 bases not matched to a gene. The CDR3: CSVDATPGLAGGTLETQYF. CDR3 coding DNA: TGCAGCGTTGATGCGACCCCGGGACTAGCGGGGGGCACCCTGGAGACCCAGTACTTC.

The CDR3 here is CAWTPGPGNTIYF. The CDR3, as DNA: TGTGCCTGGACCCCAGGGCCTGGAAACACCATATATTTT. The gene calls are TRBV30 and TRBJ1-3, with D possibly matching TRBD1 (5 bases). The CDR3 contains 13 residues. Germline V gene sequence: CDR1 GTSNPN, CDR2 SVGIG (reference sequence). V gave up 4 bases and J gave up 2 bases, with 9 bases separating them.

The chain recombines TRBV7-3 with TRBJ2-5; a possible D gene is TRBD1 (5 bases). CDR1 is SGHTA, CDR2 FQGTGA, per germline. There are 14 residues in the CDR3. Trimming pared 4 bases from V and 2 bases from J, leaving 11 bases between. CDR3 loop: CASSSDRDQETQYF. CDR3 coding DNA: TGTGCCAGCAGCTCAGACAGAGATCAAGAGACCCAGTACTTC.

This chain links TRBV5-7 with TRBJ1-3, with a weak D call TRBD1 (6 bases). Being an ORF, TRBV5-7 has a function that is uncertain. The CDR3 consists of 14 residues. V was cut by 2 bases and J by 2 bases, with 8 bases left in between. The DNA of the CDR3 is TGTGCCAGCAGCTTAGGGGGGGCTGGAAACACCATATATTTT. Translated: CASSLGGAGNTIYF.

V gene TRBV28 combines with J gene TRBJ1-6; 9 bases fit TRBD1. The germline CDR1 and CDR2 sequences are MDHEN and SYDVKM. Trimming removed 7 bases from V and 8 bases from J; junction bases left unmatched: 12. The CDR3 length is 16 residues. The CDR3 protein is CASNSPGQGIDSPLHF. CDR3 in DNA: TGTGCCAGCAATAGCCCGGGACAGGGCATAGATTCACCCCTCCACTTT.

The V gene is TRBV6-6, the J gene TRBJ2-7, with 9 bases matching TRBD1. J lost 4 bases, V lost 6 bases, and 4 bases had no gene match. The CDR3 consists of 13 residues. Germline loops: CDR1 MNHNY, CDR2 SVGAGI (reference sequence). The CDR3 sequence: CASSGQGQYEQYF. CDR3 nucleotides: TGTGCCAGCAGCGGACAGGGGCAGTACGAGCAGTACTTC.

The rearrangement links TRBV18 to TRBJ2-3, with D possibly matching TRBD2 (6 bases). The CDR3 runs 15 residues. V lost 2 bases, J lost 4 bases, and 13 bases lay in between. Germline V gene sequence: CDR1 KGHSH, CDR2 LQKENI. Here the CDR3 DNA reads TGTGCCAGCTCACCAAGGAGGGACCGCGCAGATACGCAGTATTTT. This sequence encodes CASSPRRDRADTQYF.

The V and J genes are TRBV5-5 and TRBJ2-1; 8 bases fit TRBD2. This CDR3 spans 16 amino acids. CDR1 SGHKS and CDR2 YYEKEE come from the germline V gene (reference sequence). V lost 0 bases and J lost 9; bases outside the gene matches: 11. The CDR3 protein is CASSLVTGGQKLEQFF. DNA of the CDR3: TGTGCCAGCAGCTTGGTTACGGGGGGGCAAAAGCTTGAGCAGTTCTTC.

V is TRBV5-1 and J is TRBJ2-1, with no clear D. The CDR3 extends over 16 amino acids. Germline lookup yields CDR1 SGHRS and CDR2 YFSETQ. The germline V and J ends were trimmed by 2 bases and 0 bases, with 12 bases remaining between them. The CDR3 DNA follows: TGCGCCAGCAGCTTTTTTTACGATAGCTCCTACAATGAGCAGTTCTTC. Its protein is CASSFFYDSSYNEQFF. The whole variable domain, filled in from reference TRBV5-1 and TRBJ2-1, reads KAGVTQTPRYLIKTRGQQVTLSCSPISGHRSVSWYQQTPGQGLQFLFEYFSETQRNKGNFPGRFSGRQFSNSRSEMNVSTLELGDSALYLCASSFFYDSSYNEQFFGPGTRLTVL.

The chain recombines TRBV19 with TRBJ1-4, with D possibly matching TRBD1 (6 bases). Germline CDR1 reads LNHDA; CDR2 reads SQIVND (reference sequence). Trimming pared 6 bases from V and 0 bases from J, leaving 20 bases between. CDR3 length: 18 residues. The CDR3 nucleotides are TGTGCCAGTAGCCTGAGGGGTGGACAGACTGCAACTAATGAAAAACTGTTTTTT. The encoded protein is CASSLRGGQTATNEKLFF. Full variable domain (rest looked up from reference TRBV19 and TRBJ1-4): DGGITQSPKYLFRKEGQNVTLSCEQNLNHDAMYWYRQDPGQGLRLIYYSQIVNDFQKGDIAEGYSVSREKKESFPLTVTSAQKNPTAFYLCASSLRGGQTATNEKLFFGSGTQLSVL.

The chain uses TRBV29-1 and TRBJ1-5; TRBD1 matches 8 bases. This CDR3 spans 15 amino acids. Unmatched junction bases numbered 6, after V lost 4 bases and J lost 1 base. Germline CDR1 is SQVTM and CDR2 is ANQGSEA. In DNA, the CDR3 is TGCAGCGTTGCCCCAGGGGGCTCGAGCAATCAGCCCCAGCATTTT. This gives the protein CSVAPGGSSNQPQHF.

V usage is TRBV28 and J usage is TRBJ2-3, with 13 bases that match TRBD2. V shed 4 bases and J 1 base; nucleotides not matched to a gene: 2. The CDR3 is made up of 16 amino acids. Looked up from germline, CDR1 is MDHEN and CDR2 is SYDVKM. CDR3 DNA: TGTGCCAGCAGTTCCGGGACTAGCGGGGGCACAGATACGCAGTATTTT. Protein: CASSSGTSGGTDTQYF.

This chain links TRBV4-1 with TRBJ1-3; 9 nucleotides agree with TRBD1. This CDR3 comprises 18 residues. Trimming took 1 base from V and 3 from J; bases not matched to a gene: 10. Germline loops: CDR1 MGHRA, CDR2 YSYEKL. The CDR3 is CASSQGYRGREGGNTIYF. The CDR3 DNA follows: TGCGCCAGCAGCCAAGGATACAGGGGGCGAGAAGGTGGAAACACCATATATTTT.

This chain joins TRBV28 and TRBJ2-3, with D possibly being TRBD1 (6 bases). This CDR3 region has 20 residues. Germline assignment: CDR1 MDHEN and CDR2 SYDVKM. V lost 4 bases to trimming and J lost 4 bases, with 30 bases between them. The CDR3 DNA reads as TGTGCCAGCAGTTCTTCAGTACAGGGTTGGCGCGGATCGGCAGCAGATACGCAGTATTTT. Translated: CASSSSVQGWRGSAADTQYF.

This chain joins TRBV19 and TRBJ2-1, with 9 bases matching TRBD1. Trimming took 9 bases from V and 2 from J; bases not matched to a gene: 11. There are 16 residues in the CDR3. CDR1 and CDR2 (germline): LNHDA, SQIVND (reference sequence). This CDR3 reads CASEDRGGVTYNEQFF. As DNA, the CDR3 is TGTGCCAGCGAAGACAGGGGGGGAGTAACCTACAATGAGCAGTTCTTC.

This chain joins TRBV28 and TRBJ2-5, with TRBD1 matching 8 bases. This CDR3 is 13 amino acids long. Germline V gene sequence: CDR1 MDHEN, CDR2 SYDVKM. Trimming at V came to 6 bases and at J to 3 bases, leaving 3 bases not matched to a gene. The CDR3 DNA follows: TGTGCCAGCAGATCGACAGGGGAAGAGACCCAGTACTTC. Protein sequence: CASRSTGEETQYF.

This rearrangement joins TRBV28 to TRBJ2-7; 9 bases are shared with TRBD1. The V gene's germline CDR1 is MDHEN and CDR2 SYDVKM. V shed 10 bases, J shed 6 bases, and the junction held 13 bases outside the gene matches. The CDR3 runs 14 residues. CDR3 in DNA: TGTGCCACAAATGCCGGGACAGGGTTCATCGAGCAGTACTTC. Residues: CATNAGTGFIEQYF. Full variable domain (missing parts from reference TRBV28 and TRBJ2-7): DVKVTQSSRYLVKRTGEKVFLECVQDMDHENMFWYRQDPGLGLRLIYFSYDVKMKEKGDIPEGYSVSREKKERFSLILESASTNQTSMYLCATNAGTGFIEQYFGPGTRLTVT.

The chain joins TRBV6-1 to TRBJ1-4; 9 nucleotides match TRBD1. Trimming cost V 3 bases and J 7 bases; bases outside gene matches: 9. The CDR3 sequence is 16 residues long. Germline V gene sequence: CDR1 MNHNS, CDR2 SASEGT. The CDR3 sequence: CASSDGTGSLGEKLFF. The CDR3 nucleotides are TGTGCCAGCAGTGATGGGACAGGGTCACTTGGTGAAAAACTGTTTTTT.

The gene calls are TRBV7-6 and TRBJ1-5; D gene uncertain. V gave up 1 base and J gave up 4 bases, with 14 bases separating them. This CDR3 is 16 amino acids long. Germline V gene sequence: CDR1 SGHVS, CDR2 FNYEAQ. CDR3 bases: TGTGCCAGCAGCTTAGAAGCCTCCTCACCTAATCAGCCCCAGCATTTT. Translating gives CASSLEASSPNQPQHF.

The V gene is TRBV29-1, the J gene TRBJ1-5; D possibly corresponds to TRBD1 (6 bases). Trimming removed 7 bases at V and 0 bases at J, with 10 bases between. Germline lookup yields CDR1 SQVTM and CDR2 ANQGSEA. The CDR3 runs to 13 residues. The CDR3 loop reads CSDEDSSNQPQHF. CDR3 sequence (DNA): TGCAGCGACGAGGACAGTAGCAATCAGCCCCAGCATTTT.

The DNA for the CDR3 is TGTGCCAGCAGTTTACTAGGACAGGCTGAAGCTTTCTTT. Translating gives CASSLLGQAEAFF. The J gene is TRBJ1-1, the V gene TRBV12-3 or TRBV12-4; the match to TRBD1 covers 7 bases. There are 13 residues in the CDR3. J was trimmed by 6 bases and V by 2 bases; bases with no gene match: 3.

The chain couples TRBV4-3 to TRBJ2-7; D gene unclear. CDR1 and CDR2 (germline): LGHNA, YSLEER. V was clipped by 0 bases and J by 3 bases, with 12 bases between them. The CDR3 is made up of 15 amino acids. CDR3 sequence (DNA): TGCGCCAGCAGCCAAGAAGCAGGCAGGATCTACGAGCAGTACTTC. Encoded protein: CASSQEAGRIYEQYF.

The rearrangement uses TRBV7-3 and TRBJ2-1; D may be TRBD2 (5 bases). With 5 bases removed from V and 9 bases from J, the gap between germline ends came to 8 bases. Germline CDR1 and CDR2: SGHTA and FQGTGA. The CDR3 loop spans 11 amino acids. The CDR3 DNA is TGTGCCAGCAGCCGGGATGGTGAGCAGTTCTTC. This codes for CASSRDGEQFF. The whole variable domain, filled in from reference TRBV7-3 and TRBJ2-1, reads GAGVSQTPSNKVTEKGKYVELRCDPISGHTALYWYRQSLGQGPEFLIYFQGTGAADDSGLPNDRFFAVRPEGSVSTLKIQRTERGDSAVYLCASSRDGEQFFGPGTRLTVL.